Following are 19 T cell receptor beta chains from one sample sequenced in a study of patients and donors after allogeneic stem cell transplantation. TCRdb itself ran the RT-PCR reads through MiXCR, one entry per CDR3 protein. This table holds 37,000 or so distinct CDR3 sequences, more than 30% found once. Sequenced: blood, either unsorted or a sorted T cell fraction (not recorded which). These receptors were collected from a human donor who was either an allogeneic HSCT recipient or a stem cell or donor lymphocyte infusion donor (not recorded which). It is not recorded whose cells these are; they may come from a transplant donor.

This clonotype was counted a few times. J is TRBJ1-6 and V is TRBV15; unclear D gene. This CDR3 contains 12 residues. Per germline, CDR1 LNHNV and CDR2 YYDKDF (reference sequence). V dropped 0 bases and J dropped 9 bases, with 3 bases sitting between them. CDR3 loop: CATSRDLSPLHF. CDR3 nucleotides: TGTGCCACCAGCAGAGATCTTTCACCCCTCCACTTT.

J is TRBJ2-7 and V is TRBV21-1; TRBD1 is taken as the D call from the table, unchecked against the DNA. TRBV21-1 has pseudogene status. The CDR3 consists of 15 residues. CDR3 sequence reads: CASSIHRDRNYEQYF. Written as DNA, the CDR3 is TGTGCCAGCAGCATACACCGGGACAGGAACTACGAGCAGTACTTC.

In its sample, this clonotype was seen a few times. V is TRBV5-5 and J is TRBJ2-3; perhaps TRBD2 as D (6 bases). CDR1 and CDR2 (germline): SGHKS, YYEKEE (reference sequence). The CDR3 length is 14 residues. V shed 7 bases and J shed 5 bases, with 17 bases lying between them. The CDR3 DNA is TGTGCCAGCTTTAGGGAGGCAAGAAGAGATACGCAGTATTTT. Amino acids: CASFREARRDTQYF.

This chain uses TRBV24-1 with TRBJ1-2, with 7 bases identical to TRBD1. V gave up 9 bases and J gave up 2 bases; unmatched junction bases: 2. Germline lookup yields CDR1 KGHDR and CDR2 SFDVKD. This CDR3 is 12 amino acids long. CDR3 residues: CATEDRNYGYTF. The CDR3 region has the DNA TGTGCCACCGAGGACAGGAACTATGGCTACACCTTC.

This clonotype was detected ten times or more. The genes are TRBV7-6 and TRBJ1-1, with D possibly being TRBD1 (6 bases). V was pared by 1 base and J by 0 bases, with 15 bases between. The CDR3 is 17 amino acids. Looked up from germline, CDR1 is SGHVS and CDR2 is FNYEAQ. In DNA, the CDR3 is TGTGCCAGCAGCTTAGGCAGGGGTCCCTCTTTGAACACTGAAGCTTTCTTT. This codes for CASSLGRGPSLNTEAFF. The full variable domain, its missing parts supplied by reference TRBV7-6 and TRBJ1-1, is GAGVSQSPRYKVTKRGQDVALRCDPISGHVSLYWYRQALGQGPEFLTYFNYEAQQDKSGLPNDRFSAERPEGSISTLTIQRTEQRDSAMYRCASSLGRGPSLNTEAFFGQGTRLTVV.

This clonotype appeared a few times. This chain connects TRBV28 to TRBJ2-3; 8 positions agree with TRBD2. This CDR3 has 21 residues. Germline CDR1 reads MDHEN; CDR2 reads SYDVKM. The J segment lost 0 bases and the V segment lost 4 bases, leaving 21 bases of the junction unmatched. CDR3 sequence: CASSSSLGSREGGLSTDTQYF. The CDR3 DNA sequence: TGTGCCAGCAGTTCGTCCTTGGGCTCCCGGGAGGGCGGACTAAGCACAGATACGCAGTATTTT.

The rearrangement joins TRBV10-3 to TRBJ1-1, with TRBD1 identical over 8 bases. After removal of 3 bases from V and 0 bases from J, the junction contained 9 bases not matched to a gene. Looked up from germline, CDR1 is ENHRY and CDR2 is SYGVKD. This CDR3 region has 17 residues. The CDR3 region is CAISERQGPPMNTEAFF. In DNA, the CDR3 is TGTGCCATCAGTGAAAGACAGGGGCCCCCTATGAACACTGAAGCTTTCTTT.

The V gene is TRBV20-1, the J gene TRBJ1-1; D perhaps matches TRBD1 (5 bases). The CDR3 contains 18 residues. Per the germline V gene, CDR1 is DFQATT and CDR2 is SNEGSKA (reference sequence). V was clipped by 6 bases and J by 4 bases, with 30 bases between them. The CDR3 here is CSARPTLGQGVVGTEAFF. The CDR3 coding sequence is TGCAGTGCGAGACCGACCCTGGGCCAAGGGGTAGTGGGCACTGAAGCTTTCTTT.

The CDR3 is CASSQDPRREFF. The CDR3 DNA sequence: TGTGCCAGCAGCCAAGATCCTCGTCGGGAGTTCTTC. The rearrangement links TRBV3-1 to TRBJ2-1, with D uncertain. Looked up from germline, CDR1 is LGHDT and CDR2 is YNNKEL (reference sequence). V was clipped by 0 bases and J by 14 bases, with 11 bases between them. This CDR3 comprises 12 residues.

The chain has TRBV7-9 and TRBJ1-2; D is uncertain. V was shortened by 0 bases and J by 4 bases, with 9 bases between the two germline ends. This CDR3 is built from 14 residues. CDR1 is SEHNR and CDR2 is FQNEAQ in the germline V gene (reference sequence). The CDR3 DNA reads as TGTGCCAGCAGCTTAGCGGCAGTTGGCTATGGCTACACCTTC. Its translation is CASSLAAVGYGYTF.

This clonotype was picked up many times. CDR3 sequence reads: CASSATGANNSPLHF. As DNA, the CDR3 is TGTGCCAGCAGCGCGACAGGAGCCAATAATTCACCCCTCCACTTT. The J gene is TRBJ1-6, the V gene TRBV9; D perhaps matches TRBD1 (6 bases). Germline V gene sequence: CDR1 SGDLS, CDR2 YYNGEE. CDR3 size: 15 residues. V dropped 3 bases and J dropped 5 bases, with 12 bases sitting between them. Full variable domain (remainder filled in from reference TRBV9 and TRBJ1-6): DSGVTQTPKHLITATGQRVTLRCSPRSGDLSVYWYQQSLDQGLQFLIQYYNGEERAKGNILERFSAQQFPDLHSELNLSSLELGDSALYFCASSATGANNSPLHFGNGTRLTVT.

This clonotype has just a few counts. The CDR3 here is CSARRKGTGELFF. CDR3 coding DNA: TGCAGTGCCAGACGAAAGGGGACCGGGGAGCTGTTTTTT. The rearrangement uses TRBV20-1 and TRBJ2-2, with D perhaps TRBD1 (5 bases). The V gene's germline CDR1 is DFQATT and CDR2 SNEGSKA (reference sequence). There are 13 residues in the CDR3. The V end was cut by 6 bases, the J end by 5 bases, with 13 bases between.

The chain recombines TRBV6-2 or TRBV6-3 with TRBJ2-7, with TRBD2 matching 11 bases. The CDR3 extends over 17 amino acids. Germline trimming cut 3 bases from V and 0 bases from J; bases unmatched to any gene: 7. CDR1 is MNHEY and CDR2 is SVGEGT in the germline V gene. The chain's CDR3 is CASSYEPGTSGSYEQYF. DNA for the CDR3: TGTGCCAGCAGTTATGAGCCAGGGACTAGCGGCTCCTACGAGCAGTACTTC.

This clonotype was observed a few times. The rearrangement joins TRBV28 to TRBJ1-4; 7 positions agree with TRBD1. Germline-derived CDR1 and CDR2 are MDHEN and SYDVKM. The CDR3 totals 14 residues. V lost 5 bases to trimming and J lost 6 bases; unmatched junction nucleotides: 6. The CDR3 loop reads CASSITTGYEKLFF. CDR3 coding DNA: TGTGCCAGCAGTATTACGACAGGGTATGAAAAACTGTTTTTT.

This clonotype was observed a few times. This rearrangement joins TRBV29-1 to TRBJ2-7, with D tentatively TRBD2 (6 bases). CDR1 and CDR2 from the germline V gene are SQVTM and ANQGSEA. Deletions cut 4 bases from V and 3 bases from J, with 16 bases between. This CDR3 region has 14 residues. The CDR3 nucleotides read TGCAGCGTTGCCCAGGGAACCGGGGGCTACGAGCAGTACTTC. The encoded protein is CSVAQGTGGYEQYF.

The chain combines TRBV6-6 with TRBJ2-2, with TRBD1 as a possible D gene (6 bases). Germline V gene sequence: CDR1 MNHNY, CDR2 SVGAGI (reference sequence). The CDR3 contains 15 residues. Trimming left V 5 bases short and J 0 bases short, with 10 bases between. CDR3 in amino acids: CASSGGHANTGELFF. Written as DNA, the CDR3 is TGTGCCAGCAGTGGGGGACACGCGAACACCGGGGAGCTGTTTTTT.

This clonotype is hyperexpanded. The chain recombines TRBV29-1 with TRBJ1-6; D is uncertain. Germline-derived CDR1 and CDR2 are SQVTM and ANQGSEA. This CDR3 is built from 13 residues. The V and J ends lost 6 bases and 8 bases respectively, with 14 bases between them. CDR3 in amino acids: CSVSTALDSPLHF. CDR3 DNA: TGCAGCGTCAGCACCGCTCTGGATTCACCCCTCCACTTT. Variable domain in full (rest from reference TRBV29-1 and TRBJ1-6): SAVISQKPSRDICQRGTSLTIQCQVDSQVTMMFWYRQQPGQSLTLIATANQGSEATYESGFVIDKFPISRPNLTFSTLTVSNMSPEDSSIYLCSVSTALDSPLHFGNGTRLTVT.

The J gene is TRBJ1-5, the V gene TRBV25-1; no clear D gene. The CDR3 has 13 residues. Deletions cut 4 bases from V and 9 bases from J, with 13 bases between. Germline CDR1 is MGHDK and CDR2 is SYGVNS. In DNA, the CDR3 is TGTGCCAGCAGTGGGGCCTCTCGAGGGCCCCAGCATTTT. Encoded protein: CASSGASRGPQHF.

This clonotype was observed a few times. The chain uses TRBV20-1 and TRBJ1-2, with D tentatively TRBD1 (6 bases). V was trimmed by 2 bases and J by 4 bases, leaving 17 bases between them. Looked up from germline, CDR1 is DFQATT and CDR2 is SNEGSKA (reference sequence). The CDR3 contains 15 residues. CDR3 in DNA: TGCAGTGCTAGATCTTCAGGGGCCCTCCCCTATGGCTACACCTTC. Translated, it gives CSARSSGALPYGYTF.